This T cell receptor (beta chain) was identified during a study of blood T cell repertoires in COVID-19. Study details: Collection of acute and convalescent COVID-19 samples took place in the United States, Italy and Spain. T cells, B-cell-depleted T cells, or PBMCs supplied cDNA or gDNA.

Authors' processing steps: Researchers report that nucleated cell counts were estimated from reference gene primer amplification. Clones were sequenced by immunoSEQ multiplex PCR, and TCRdb holds only the in-frame ones, with some missing. V, J and clone size are taken as reported in that table, and D and trimming were inferred from the DNA itself. The data contain around 190,000 clones, 83% of them seen just once; the ten biggest clones take up less than 2%. The CDR3 covers 16 residues. Germline V gene sequence: CDR1 SEHNR, CDR2 FQNEAQ (reference sequence). The V end lost 2 bases, the J end lost 6 bases, and 14 bases lay between the germline ends.

V usage is TRBV7-9 and J usage is TRBJ1-6; TRBD1 is a possible D gene (5 bases). The source material was peripheral blood. The receptor was derived from a human donor in a cohort sampled during active COVID-19. DNA of the CDR3: TGTGCCAGCAGCTTAATTGGCGGCAGGGTTAATTCACCCCTCCACTTT. Its protein is CASSLIGGRVNSPLHF.